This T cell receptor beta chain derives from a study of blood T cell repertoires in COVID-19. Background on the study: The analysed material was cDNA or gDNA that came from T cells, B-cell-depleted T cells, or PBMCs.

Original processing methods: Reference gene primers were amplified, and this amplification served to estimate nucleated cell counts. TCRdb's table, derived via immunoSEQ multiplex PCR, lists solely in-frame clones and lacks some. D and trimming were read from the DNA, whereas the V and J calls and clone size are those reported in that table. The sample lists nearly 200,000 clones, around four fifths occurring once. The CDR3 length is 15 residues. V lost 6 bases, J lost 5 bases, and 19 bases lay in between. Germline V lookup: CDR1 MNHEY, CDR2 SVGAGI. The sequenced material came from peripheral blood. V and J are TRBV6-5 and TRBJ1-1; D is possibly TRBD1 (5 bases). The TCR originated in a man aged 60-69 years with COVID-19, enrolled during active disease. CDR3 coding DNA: TGTGCCAGCAGCCCCCCAGGCGGGACGGTTACTGAAGCTTTCTTT. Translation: CASSPPGGTVTEAFF.